These 10 T cell receptor beta chains originate from one sample sequenced in a study of shared clonotypes between healthy human individuals. Naive CD8 cells comprised CD45RO-negative, CCR7-positively selected cells, excluding terminally differentiated effector memory CD45RA+ cells. The method was immunoSEQ multiplex PCR; TCRdb's version includes in-frame clones alone and lacks a portion of them. The table lists about 2 million clones, over 85% of them singletons. Sequenced: naive CD8+ T cells sorted from blood. The source is a man aged 18 to 29 in good health.

About this clone: Other DNA sequences of this sample code for an identical CDR3. The CDR3 here is CASSYSGETYEQYF. The CDR3 bases are TGTGCCAGCAGTTATTCAGGGGAAACCTACGAGCAGTACTTC. The rearrangement joins TRBV6-5 to TRBJ2-7; possible D gene TRBD1, 6 bases. The CDR3 contains 14 residues. The germline V gene has CDR1 MNHEY and CDR2 SVGAGI. The ends were cut back, 3 bases at V and 2 bases at J, with 11 bases in the middle.

The sample holds one count of this clone. The rearrangement links TRBV29-1 to TRBJ2-1, with a weak D call TRBD1 (5 bases). V was trimmed by 3 bases and J by 3 bases, leaving 18 bases between them. Per germline, CDR1 SQVTM and CDR2 ANQGSEA. The CDR3 is 16 residues long. As DNA, the CDR3 is TGCAGCGTTGAGGGCTCTCCAGACAGCTACTACAATGAGCAGTTCTTC. This translates into CSVEGSPDSYYNEQFF.

V gene TRBV6-1 combines with J gene TRBJ1-5; D unresolved. With 1 base removed from V and 1 base from J, the gap between germline ends came to 11 bases. Looked up from germline, CDR1 is MNHNS and CDR2 is SASEGT. This CDR3 comprises 16 residues. The CDR3, as DNA: TGTGCCAGCAGTGAAGGTTGGCAGAGGAGCAATCAGCCCCAGCATTTT. Translated: CASSEGWQRSNQPQHF.

In this sample, this clone turned up once. The rearrangement joins TRBV27 to TRBJ1-2; D might be TRBD1 (5 bases). The CDR3 spans 13 residues. CDR1 is MNHEY, CDR2 SMNVEV, per germline (reference sequence). V lost 8 bases and J lost 4, with 14 bases in between. Here the CDR3 DNA reads TGTGCCAGCTCCGTCGGAGGGGCCTATGGCTACACCTTC. Protein: CASSVGGAYGYTF.

The rearrangement links TRBV6-5 to TRBJ2-7, with 11 bases that match TRBD2. The ends lost 4 bases at V and 4 bases at J; junction bases unmatched: 6. CDR1 MNHEY and CDR2 SVGAGI come from the germline V gene. This CDR3 comprises 15 residues. CDR3 DNA: TGTGCCAGCAGTTCTCTAGCGGGGGGCGAGTACGAGCAGTACTTC. Residues: CASSSLAGGEYEQYF.

Comment on this clone: Since no conserved phenylalanine or tryptophan closes the CDR3, a read error is the likely cause. The limits of the CDR3 on the DNA are not certain, so only TCRdb's listed CDR3 is given. The chain is built from TRBV6-4 and TRBJ2-7; the tabulated D call, TRBD1, remains unverified against the DNA. CDR1 is MRHNA, CDR2 SNTAGT, per germline. The length of the CDR3 is 13 amino acids, counting both ends. CDR3 residues: CASSDEVGTGFMI.

This clone was recorded a few times. Distinct nucleotide sequences in the sample also encode this CDR3. The chain has TRBV5-4 and TRBJ2-7, with D perhaps being TRBD1 or TRBD2 (5 bases each). This CDR3 has 14 amino acids. Germline CDR1 SGHNT, CDR2 YYREEE (reference sequence). The V end lost 0 bases, the J end lost 1 base, and 8 bases lay between the germline ends. CDR3 sequence reads: CASSLAGRSYEQYF. The CDR3 DNA reads TGTGCCAGCAGCTTGGCGGGGCGGTCCTACGAGCAGTACTTC.

The rearrangement joins TRBV13 to TRBJ2-1; 10 bases fit TRBD2. The germline V gene has CDR1 PRHDT and CDR2 FYEKMQ (reference sequence). Germline trimming cut 3 bases from V and 8 bases from J; bases unmatched to any gene: 4. The CDR3 covers 14 residues. The CDR3 DNA is TGTGCCAGCAGCTTCCCTACTAGCGGGGATGAGCAGTTCTTC. Its protein is CASSFPTSGDEQFF.

The J gene is TRBJ1-1, the V gene TRBV7-6; D is ambiguous. V lost 1 base and J 7 bases, leaving 10 bases between the germline ends. There are 13 residues in the CDR3. Germline CDR1 reads SGHVS; CDR2 reads FNYEAQ. The CDR3 DNA follows: TGTGCCAGCAGCTTAGGGACGGTAGATGAAGCTTTCTTT. It translates to CASSLGTVDEAFF.

Comment on this clone: Other DNA sequences of this sample code for an identical CDR3. This sequence joins TRBV2 and TRBJ1-1, with D perhaps matching TRBD1 (5 bases). The CDR3 extends over 13 amino acids. CDR1 is SNHLY, CDR2 FYNNEI, per germline. Trimming cost V 3 bases and J 2 bases, with 7 bases left between them. Here the CDR3 reads CASSEGGNTEAFF. The CDR3 coding sequence is TGTGCCAGCAGTGAGGGGGGAAACACTGAAGCTTTCTTT.